Sequencing of this TCR beta chain was carried out in a study of blood T cell repertoires in COVID-19. Overall study context: Both acute and convalescent COVID-19 samples were obtained from the United States, Italy and Spain. PBMCs, B-cell-depleted T cells, or T cells were the source of the cDNA or gDNA that made up the material.

V was cut by 6 bases and J by 4 bases, with 11 bases left in between. CDR1 and CDR2 from the germline V gene are SGHVS and FNYEAQ. The CDR3 has 13 residues. Authors' data handling: Estimation of nucleated cell counts was performed using reference gene primer amplification. The table came from immunoSEQ multiplex PCR; TCRdb's copy has only in-frame clones and leaves some out. V and J calls and clone size are those listed in that table; D and trimming were worked out from the DNA. The table shows some 89,000 clones, with approximately 79% occurring only once. This chain connects TRBV7-6 to TRBJ2-3; weak D call: TRBD1 (6 bases). Material: peripheral blood. The TCR sequence derives from a man in his 70s with acute or convalescent COVID-19. CDR3 residues: CASSRKGADTQYF. The DNA for the CDR3 is TGTGCCAGCAGTCGAAAGGGGGCAGATACGCAGTATTTT.